This T cell receptor beta chain was obtained from a study of long-term antiretroviral therapy in people with HIV. This CDR3 contains 18 residues. CDR1 and CDR2 (germline): MGHRA, YSYEKL. Trimming cost V 4 bases and J 0 bases, with 19 bases left between them. Worth noting for this clone: Its matching antigen is unknown.

A v3.0 immunoSEQ assay was performed at survey level. Method: immunoSEQ multiplex PCR; TCRdb's copy keeps in-frame clones and lacks some. The repertoire has some 17,000 clones, 65% to 85% of them found once; the top ten carry approximately 4.2%. Study-level findings and limits: At every time point, clones expanded before ART dominated the repertoire. Collection of the blood, which took place between the mid-2000s and the late 2010s, possibly occurred under older ART regimens.

Everyone in the study who had HIV was treated in the United States. The chain combines TRBV4-1 with TRBJ1-5; D remains ambiguous. This TCR derives from a man aged 18-30 years with HIV. The material was unsorted PBMCs, obtained 0.1 years before starting antiretroviral therapy. CDR3 loop: CASSRTLQNIISNQPQHF. For the CDR3, the DNA is TGCGCCAGCAGCCGAACACTACAGAATATTATTAGCAATCAGCCCCAGCATTTT.